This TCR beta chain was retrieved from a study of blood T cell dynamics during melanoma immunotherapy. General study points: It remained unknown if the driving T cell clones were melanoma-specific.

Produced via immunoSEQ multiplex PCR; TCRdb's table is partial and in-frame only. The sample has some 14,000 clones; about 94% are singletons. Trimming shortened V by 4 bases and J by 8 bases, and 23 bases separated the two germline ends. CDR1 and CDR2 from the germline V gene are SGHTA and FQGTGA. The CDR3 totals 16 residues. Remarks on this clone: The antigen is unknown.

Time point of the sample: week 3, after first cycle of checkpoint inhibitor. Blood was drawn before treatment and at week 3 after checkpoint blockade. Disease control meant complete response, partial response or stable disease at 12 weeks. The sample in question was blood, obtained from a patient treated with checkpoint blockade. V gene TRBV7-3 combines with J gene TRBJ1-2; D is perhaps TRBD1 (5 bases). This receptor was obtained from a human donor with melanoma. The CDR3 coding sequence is TGTGCCAGCAGCTCCCCCGGATCTCGGGGGGGAGGCGGCTACACCTTC. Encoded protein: CASSSPGSRGGGGYTF.